This T cell receptor beta chain was documented in a study of graft-versus-host responses after intestinal transplantation. Study background: Recipients uniformly received anti-thymocyte globulin induction, followed by tacrolimus and steroids for roughly three years. Findings and caveats of the study: Recipient marrow contained GvH clones, some of which appeared first in ileum or blood.

The table lists this clone with a count of one. Its antigen is not identified. CDR3 length equals 13 residues. CDR1 and CDR2 (germline): LNHDA, SQIVND (reference sequence). Between the trimmed V and J ends, which lost 5 bases and 3 bases, there was a span of 11 bases. Generated by immunoSEQ multiplex PCR, the TCRdb table keeps only in-frame clones and is missing some. The sample has 99,000 or so clones; less than 95% are singletons. The source is a human donor who was the organ donor for an intestinal transplant. This chain joins TRBV19 and TRBJ2-7; the D gene is possibly TRBD1 (6 bases). Sequencing was performed on unstimulated CD8+ T cells sorted from spleen or lymph node cells, taken before transplant. CDR3 loop: CASSPGQLYEQYF. CDR3 in DNA: TGTGCCAGTAGTCCCGGACAGCTCTACGAGCAGTACTTC.